Described below is a single T cell receptor beta chain sequence and its context. No antigen is known for it. It has no much larger one-base neighbor in the sample; base qualities were not kept. The CDR3 starts with the cysteine, ends with the phenylalanine, and has 12 residues. Here the CDR3 DNA is all that survives: 36 bases in frame from base 1. Trimming at the junction amounts to 6 bases on V and 6 bases on J, and the germline ends lie 9 bases apart. CDR1 MDHEN and CDR2 SYDVKM were looked up in the germline V gene. These data originate in a study of relationships among human T cell subsets (dated by TCRdb to about 2010). Some background on the complete study: Eight distinct blood T cell populations were sequenced: pan T, CD8 cytotoxic, regulatory, Th1, Th2, naive plus transitional, activated and memory cells. Overall study outcomes, separate from this receptor: The seven subsets showed no statistically significant differences in V, D and J usage, CDR3 length, or N-nucleotide additions. Over 55% of CD8+ cytotoxic sequences belonged to clones with over 100 reads, whereas regulatory and Th2 subsets showed few such clones. Substantial CDR3 sharing among Th1, Th2 and regulatory T cells was interpreted as suggesting stochastic cell fate choices. A CD4+CD8+ double-positive population could not be ruled out by the bead-based sorting.

Library generation was performed with multiplex PCR. The instrument given in TCRdb is 454 GS FLX. TCR alpha and beta CDR3 regions were amplified from mRNA by semiquantitative ARM-PCR. ARM-PCR used tagged nested gene-specific primers, after which communal superprimers carried out exponential amplification. Nested primers were removed by exonuclease before the second amplification round on first-round PCR products. The amplicons were sequenced on the 454 platform, a system that can rapidly sequence millions of DNA fragments without cloning bias. An effective read was defined as a read mappable to both V and J germline segments. Per the original workflow: IRmap was used to assign reads to germline V, D and J segments, relying on pyromap, a Smith-Waterman modification adapted to 454 sequencing errors. Cutoffs set at the 99th percentile of alignment scores from simulated random sequences were applied to filter D-beta assignments. CDR3 was defined as the amino acids lying between the conserved V-segment Y[YFLI]C motif and the J-segment [FW]GXGT motif. A compound Poisson process model, previously applied to large-scale EST data, was used to estimate repertoire diversity. A procedure for detecting cross-contamination was used to argue that the shared CDR3s did not come from sample contamination. The raw public reads went through TCRdb reprocessing: fastp at Q25, MiXCR clone calling, in-frame beta chains kept. Rows with a matching CDR3 protein are joined into one entry that keeps the most common DNA and genes. The V and J calls here are based on TCRdb, not the publication. This sample lists more than 4,500 distinct CDR3 sequences; 50% to 70% were detected once. Clones ranked in the top ten supply around three fifths of the sample.

To isolate CD8+ cytotoxic T cells, anti-CD4 multisort beads were first used for negative selection, and anti-CD8 beads were then used for positive selection. To isolate the T cell subsets, Miltenyi superparamagnetic beads coated with subset-specific monoclonal antibodies were used. Every T cell population was isolated from peripheral blood. Whole blood was subjected to Ficoll separation to obtain mononuclear cells, from which monocytes were subsequently depleted using anti-CD14 microbeads. The isolated cell populations were resuspended in RNAprotect reagent immediately. What was sequenced was CD8+ T cells sorted from blood. The chain uses TRBV28 and TRBJ2-1; no D segment can be confidently identified. The source of this sequence is a man aged 35 to 55 in good health. The CDR3 has the sequence CASRRTSNEQFF. The sequenced DNA: TGTGCCAGCAGACGAACGAGCAATGAGCAGTTCTTC.